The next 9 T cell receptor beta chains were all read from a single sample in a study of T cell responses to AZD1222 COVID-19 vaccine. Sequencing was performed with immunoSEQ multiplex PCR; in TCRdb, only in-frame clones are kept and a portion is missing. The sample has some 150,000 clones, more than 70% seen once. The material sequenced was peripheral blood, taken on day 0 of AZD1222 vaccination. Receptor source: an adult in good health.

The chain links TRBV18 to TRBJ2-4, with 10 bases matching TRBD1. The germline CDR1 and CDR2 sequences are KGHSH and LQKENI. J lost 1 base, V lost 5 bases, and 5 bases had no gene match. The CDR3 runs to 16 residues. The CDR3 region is CASSETGGAAKNIQYF. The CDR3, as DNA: TGTGCCAGCTCAGAGACAGGGGGCGCGGCCAAAAACATTCAGTACTTC.

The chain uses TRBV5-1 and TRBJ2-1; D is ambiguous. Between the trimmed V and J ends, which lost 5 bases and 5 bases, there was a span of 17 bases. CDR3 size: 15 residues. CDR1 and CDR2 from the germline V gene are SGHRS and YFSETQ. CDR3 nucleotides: TGCGCCAGCAGATTAGTACTGCTCGGAGACAATGAGCAGTTCTTC. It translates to CASRLVLLGDNEQFF.

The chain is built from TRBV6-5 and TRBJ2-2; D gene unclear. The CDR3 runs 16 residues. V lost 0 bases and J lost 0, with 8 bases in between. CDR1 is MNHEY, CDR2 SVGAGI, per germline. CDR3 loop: CASSYSGGTNTGELFF. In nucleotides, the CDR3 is TGTGCCAGCAGTTACTCGGGTGGTACGAACACCGGGGAGCTGTTTTTT.

In DNA form, the CDR3 reads TGCGCCAGCAGCCAGCAAAGCTGGGCAGGGTCCACCGGGGAGCTGTTTTTT. Translated, it gives CASSQQSWAGSTGELFF. The V and J genes are TRBV4-3 and TRBJ2-2; weak D call: TRBD1 (5 bases). The CDR3 loop spans 17 amino acids. CDR1 and CDR2 (germline): LGHNA, YSLEER. V lost 3 bases and J lost 4, with 18 bases in between.

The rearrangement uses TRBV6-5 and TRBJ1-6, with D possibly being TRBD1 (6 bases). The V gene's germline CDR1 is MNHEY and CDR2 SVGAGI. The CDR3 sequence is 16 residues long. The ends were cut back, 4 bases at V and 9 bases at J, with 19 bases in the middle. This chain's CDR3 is CASSWQGIGYGSPLHF. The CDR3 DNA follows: TGTGCCAGCAGTTGGCAGGGGATCGGGTACGGTTCACCCCTCCACTTT.

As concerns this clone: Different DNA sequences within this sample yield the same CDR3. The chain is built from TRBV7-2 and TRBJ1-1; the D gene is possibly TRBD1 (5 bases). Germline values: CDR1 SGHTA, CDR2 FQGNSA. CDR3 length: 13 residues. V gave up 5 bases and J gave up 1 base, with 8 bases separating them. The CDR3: CASSRQRNTEAFF. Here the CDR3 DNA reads TGTGCCAGCAGCAGACAGAGGAACACTGAAGCTTTCTTT.

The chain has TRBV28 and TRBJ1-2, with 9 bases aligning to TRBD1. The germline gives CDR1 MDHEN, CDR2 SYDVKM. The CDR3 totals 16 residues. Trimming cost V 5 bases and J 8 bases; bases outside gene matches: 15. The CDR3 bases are TGTGCCAGCAGTCCTTTGCCCGGGACAGGGCAAACAGGCTACACCTTC. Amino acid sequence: CASSPLPGTGQTGYTF.

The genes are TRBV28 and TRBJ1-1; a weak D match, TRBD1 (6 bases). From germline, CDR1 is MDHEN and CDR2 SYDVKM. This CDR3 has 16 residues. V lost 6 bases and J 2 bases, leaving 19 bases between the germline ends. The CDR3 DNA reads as TGTGCCAGCAGGCAAGGGGGTACGGGGGGCAACACTGAAGCTTTCTTT. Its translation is CASRQGGTGGNTEAFF.

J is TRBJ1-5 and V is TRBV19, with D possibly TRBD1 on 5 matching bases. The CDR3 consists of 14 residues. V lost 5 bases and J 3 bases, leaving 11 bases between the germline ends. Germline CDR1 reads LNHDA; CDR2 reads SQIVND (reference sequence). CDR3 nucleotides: TGTGCCAGTAGTGTGAGGGGAAACAATCAGCCCCAGCATTTT. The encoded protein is CASSVRGNNQPQHF. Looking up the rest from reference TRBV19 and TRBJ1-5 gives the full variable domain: DGGITQSPKYLFRKEGQNVTLSCEQNLNHDAMYWYRQDPGQGLRLIYYSQIVNDFQKGDIAEGYSVSREKKESFPLTVTSAQKNPTAFYLCASSVRGNNQPQHFGDGTRLSIL.